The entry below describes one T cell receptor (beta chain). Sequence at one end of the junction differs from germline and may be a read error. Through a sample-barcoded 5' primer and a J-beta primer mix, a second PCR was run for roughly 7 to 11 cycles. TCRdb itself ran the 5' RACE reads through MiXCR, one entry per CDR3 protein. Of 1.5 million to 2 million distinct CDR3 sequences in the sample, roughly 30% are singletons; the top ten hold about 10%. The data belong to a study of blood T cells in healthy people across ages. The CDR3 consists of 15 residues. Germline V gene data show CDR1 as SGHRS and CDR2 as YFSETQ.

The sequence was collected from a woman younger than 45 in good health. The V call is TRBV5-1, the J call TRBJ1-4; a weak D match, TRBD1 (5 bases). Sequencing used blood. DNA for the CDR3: TGCGCCAGCAGCTTGGGCAGGGCGCTTAATGAGAAACTGTTTTTT. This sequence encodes CASSLGRALNEKLFF.